The 12 T cell receptor beta chains listed next were all sequenced from one sample in a study of OX40 agonist ivuxolimab in advanced cancers. Profiled with immunoSEQ multiplex PCR; TCRdb holds only in-frame clones, not every one. The sample has 50,000 to 75,000 clones, 85% to 90% seen once; the top ten hold 13% to 15%. The input for sequencing was CD4+ or CD8+ T cells sorted from blood, taken in a trial of the OX40 agonist ivuxolimab. The receptors derive from an adult with an advanced solid tumor such as melanoma, head and neck, liver or kidney cancer.

This clone was detected once. V is TRBV28 and J is TRBJ2-7; D is perhaps TRBD1 (6 bases). Per the germline V gene, CDR1 is MDHEN and CDR2 is SYDVKM. The CDR3 extends over 16 amino acids. V lost 3 bases to trimming and J lost 2 bases, with 17 bases between them. CDR3 residues: CASSLSRGKGTYEQYF. The CDR3 DNA sequence: TGTGCCAGCAGTTTGTCGAGGGGGAAAGGGACCTACGAGCAGTACTTC. Looking up the rest from reference TRBV28 and TRBJ2-7 gives the full variable domain: DVKVTQSSRYLVKRTGEKVFLECVQDMDHENMFWYRQDPGLGLRLIYFSYDVKMKEKGDIPEGYSVSREKKERFSLILESASTNQTSMYLCASSLSRGKGTYEQYFGPGTRLTVT.

Comments on this clone: The same CDR3 arises from other DNA sequences in this sample as well. The V call is TRBV19, the J call TRBJ2-7; 10 bases are shared with TRBD1. J lost 7 bases, V lost 5 bases, and 11 bases had no gene match. The V gene's germline CDR1 is LNHDA and CDR2 SQIVND (reference sequence). The CDR3 has 15 amino acids. CDR3 in amino acids: CASSPRDRGFNEQYF. CDR3 coding DNA: TGTGCCAGTAGTCCCCGGGACAGGGGCTTCAATGAGCAGTACTTC.

The chain recombines TRBV27 with TRBJ1-4, with TRBD1 identical over 8 bases. The germline V gene has CDR1 MNHEY and CDR2 SMNVEV (reference sequence). V lost 3 bases, J lost 7 bases, and 10 bases stayed unmatched. This CDR3 region has 16 residues. CDR3 region: CASSLTGAGLGEKLFF. The CDR3 nucleotides are TGTGCCAGCAGTTTGACAGGGGCTGGCTTGGGTGAAAAACTGTTTTTT.

The rearrangement links TRBV19 to TRBJ2-7; D is unresolved. Germline CDR1 LNHDA, CDR2 SQIVND (reference sequence). The CDR3 covers 15 residues. V was pared by 4 bases and J by 7 bases, with 20 bases between. CDR3 DNA: TGTGCCAGTAGTACCCCGGTCCGGACGAGAAGGGAGCAGTACTTC. Its translation is CASSTPVRTRREQYF.

CDR3 nucleotides: TGTGCCAGCAGCCAACTGGACAGGGATGGCTACACCTTC. This sequence encodes CASSQLDRDGYTF. The chain employs TRBV14 and TRBJ1-2; 8 bases fit TRBD1. From germline, CDR1 is SGHDN and CDR2 FVKESK. With V trimmed by 2 bases and J by 6 bases, 2 bases remained unmatched. The CDR3 spans 13 residues.

The CDR3 region is CSVQLAYEQYF. DNA for the CDR3: TGCAGTGTACAGTTGGCCTACGAGCAGTACTTC. The J gene is TRBJ2-7, the V gene TRBV20-1; D is uncertain. Per the germline V gene, CDR1 is DFQATT and CDR2 is SNEGSKA (reference sequence). The V end lost 7 bases, the J end lost 2 bases, and 9 bases lay between the germline ends. The CDR3 extends over 11 amino acids.

The chain is built from TRBV27 and TRBJ1-2; possible D gene TRBD1, 5 bases. The V and J ends lost 3 bases and 9 bases respectively, with 14 bases between them. CDR1 is MNHEY and CDR2 is SMNVEV in the germline V gene (reference sequence). CDR3 length: 13 amino acids. CDR3 residues: CASSFSRDRSYTF. CDR3 nucleotide sequence: TGTGCCAGCAGTTTTAGCAGGGATCGAAGCTACACCTTC.

The chain recombines TRBV30 with TRBJ2-7, with D possibly matching TRBD1 (6 bases). Looked up from germline, CDR1 is GTSNPN and CDR2 is SVGIG (reference sequence). This CDR3 comprises 13 residues. Here the CDR3 reads CAAGATTSYEQYF. The CDR3 bases are TGTGCTGCAGGGGCTACGACTTCCTACGAGCAGTACTTC.

This chain joins TRBV27 and TRBJ1-5; D call uncertain. Trimming cost V 3 bases and J 7 bases, with 7 bases left between them. Germline assignment: CDR1 MNHEY and CDR2 SMNVEV (reference sequence). The CDR3 has 12 amino acids. The CDR3 DNA sequence: TGTGCCAGCAGTTTGATAGGCCAGCCCCAGCATTTT. This codes for CASSLIGQPQHF.

The V call is TRBV4-2, the J call TRBJ1-4; D remains ambiguous. Deletions cut 4 bases from V and 6 bases from J, with 27 bases between. The germline V gene has CDR1 LGHNA and CDR2 YNFKEQ. This CDR3 comprises 19 residues. The CDR3 bases are TGTGCCAGCAGCCCAAAATCCCGGGGTCGGGCAGGCTCACATGAAAAACTGTTTTTT. Translated: CASSPKSRGRAGSHEKLFF.

J is TRBJ2-7 and V is TRBV27; the D gene is possibly TRBD2 (6 bases). The CDR3 length is 13 residues. Trimming took off 7 bases at V and 3 bases at J, with 13 bases between the two ends. Germline-derived CDR1 and CDR2 are MNHEY and SMNVEV (reference sequence). This CDR3 reads CASKWAGSYEQYF. CDR3 nucleotide sequence: TGTGCCAGCAAATGGGCGGGGAGCTACGAGCAGTACTTC.

The gene calls are TRBV5-1 and TRBJ1-2, with D uncertain. V was trimmed by 4 bases and J by 6 bases, leaving 16 bases between them. The germline gives CDR1 SGHRS, CDR2 YFSETQ. The CDR3 has 14 residues. CDR3 nucleotide sequence: TGCGCCAGCAGCCTGGTCGCGGGATGGGATGGCTACACCTTC. This translates into CASSLVAGWDGYTF.